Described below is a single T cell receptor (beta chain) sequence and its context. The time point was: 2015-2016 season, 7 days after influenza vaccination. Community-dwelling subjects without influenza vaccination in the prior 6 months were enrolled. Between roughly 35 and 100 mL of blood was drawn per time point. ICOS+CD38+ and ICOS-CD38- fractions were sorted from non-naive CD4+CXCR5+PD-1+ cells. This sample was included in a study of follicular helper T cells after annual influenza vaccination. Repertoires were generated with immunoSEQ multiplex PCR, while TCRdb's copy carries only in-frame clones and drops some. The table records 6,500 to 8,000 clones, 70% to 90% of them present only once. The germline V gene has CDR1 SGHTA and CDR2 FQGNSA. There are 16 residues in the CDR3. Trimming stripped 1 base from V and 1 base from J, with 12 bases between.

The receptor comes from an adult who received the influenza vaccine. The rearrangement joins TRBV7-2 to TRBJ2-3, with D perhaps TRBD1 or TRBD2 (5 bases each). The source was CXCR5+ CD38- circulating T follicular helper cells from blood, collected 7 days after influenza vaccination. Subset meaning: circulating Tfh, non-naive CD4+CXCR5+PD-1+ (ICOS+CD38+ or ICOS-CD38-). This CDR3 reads CASSLGSGGRTDTQYF. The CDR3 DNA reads TGTGCCAGCAGCTTAGGGAGTGGGGGTCGCACAGATACGCAGTATTTT.